Listed here are 19 T cell receptor beta chains from one sample, sequenced in a study of blood T cell repertoires in COVID-19. Method: immunoSEQ multiplex PCR; TCRdb's copy keeps in-frame clones and lacks some. The profile shows about 380,000 clones, roughly nine tenths of them singletons. Sequencing input: PBMCs or T cells enriched from blood (not recorded which). Receptors were obtained from a woman under 40 who had recovered from COVID-19.

V is TRBV15 and J is TRBJ2-2; 10 bases align to TRBD2. The V gene's germline CDR1 is LNHNV and CDR2 YYDKDF (reference sequence). With 5 bases clipped from V and 7 bases from J, the junction kept 13 bases outside the gene matches. The CDR3 totals 17 residues. CDR3 sequence reads: CATSPFRLAGEVGELFF. In DNA form, the CDR3 reads TGTGCCACCAGCCCGTTCCGGCTAGCGGGAGAGGTCGGGGAGCTGTTTTTT.

The chain is built from TRBV7-2 and TRBJ2-7; 7 positions agree with TRBD2. In germline, CDR1 is SGHTA, CDR2 FQGNSA. The V segment lost 6 bases and the J segment 5 bases; nucleotides outside the gene matches: 7. The CDR3 totals 13 residues. CDR3 sequence reads: CASSSRGGDEQYF. CDR3 coding DNA: TGTGCCAGCAGTTCAAGGGGAGGGGACGAGCAGTACTTC.

The V and J genes are TRBV9 and TRBJ2-3; 8 nucleotides align to TRBD2. CDR3 length: 15 residues. Trimming took 2 bases from V and 5 from J; bases not matched to a gene: 7. Per germline, CDR1 SGDLS and CDR2 YYNGEE. CDR3 region: CASSVSREGGDTQYF. The DNA of the CDR3 is TGTGCCAGCAGCGTGTCCCGGGAGGGGGGAGATACGCAGTATTTT. Complete variable domain (other parts from reference TRBV9 and TRBJ2-3): DSGVTQTPKHLITATGQRVTLRCSPRSGDLSVYWYQQSLDQGLQFLIQYYNGEERAKGNILERFSAQQFPDLHSELNLSSLELGDSALYFCASSVSREGGDTQYFGPGTRLTVL.

V gene TRBV27 combines with J gene TRBJ1-4; possible D gene TRBD1, 5 bases. CDR3 length: 14 amino acids. Trimming stripped 5 bases from V and 7 bases from J, with 14 bases between. CDR1 is MNHEY, CDR2 SMNVEV, per germline (reference sequence). In DNA, the CDR3 is TGTGCCAGCAGTCCCCGGGTGGGGGGTGAAAAACTGTTTTTT. Translating it yields CASSPRVGGEKLFF.

The V call is TRBV15, the J call TRBJ2-7; TRBD1 agrees at 8 bases. The V segment lost 3 bases and the J segment 2 bases; nucleotides outside the gene matches: 3. The germline V gene encodes CDR1 LNHNV and CDR2 YYDKDF (reference sequence). CDR3 length: 14 amino acids. CDR3 bases: TGTGCCACCAGCAGGCGGGGACAGGCCTACGAGCAGTACTTC. Its protein product is CATSRRGQAYEQYF.

V is TRBV23-1 and J is TRBJ1-5, with TRBD1 matching 12 bases. TRBV23-1 is an ORF, with its function uncertain. V shed 4 bases, J shed 7 bases, and the junction held 17 bases outside the gene matches. The CDR3 runs to 19 residues. CDR3 in amino acids: CASSPGNIQGDRGLQPQHF. The CDR3 DNA reads TGCGCCAGCAGTCCTGGGAATATACAAGGGGACAGGGGGCTGCAGCCCCAGCATTTT.

CDR3 in amino acids: CAWSVDSMNTEAFF. The DNA of the CDR3 is TGTGCCTGGAGTGTGGACAGCATGAACACTGAAGCTTTCTTT. The V and J genes are TRBV30 and TRBJ1-1, with D tentatively TRBD1 (6 bases). The germline V and J ends were trimmed by 0 bases and 0 bases, with 8 bases remaining between them. The length of the CDR3 is 14 residues. Germline loops: CDR1 GTSNPN, CDR2 SVGIG (reference sequence).

The chain joins TRBV5-1 to TRBJ1-1; D gene uncertain. V dropped 0 bases and J dropped 5 bases, with 14 bases sitting between them. The CDR3 contains 15 residues. CDR1 is SGHRS and CDR2 is YFSETQ in the germline V gene. The CDR3 DNA is TGCGCCAGCAGCTTGGAGATCCCTATCGGGACTGAAGCTTTCTTT. Translation: CASSLEIPIGTEAFF.

This chain uses TRBV12-3 or TRBV12-4 with TRBJ2-1; 9 nucleotides agree with TRBD1. This CDR3 spans 12 amino acids. V trimming: 7 bases; J trimming: 8 bases; junction bases outside the gene matches: 3. The CDR3 sequence: CASNRGPYEQFF. The CDR3 DNA reads as TGTGCCAGCAACAGGGGGCCCTATGAGCAGTTCTTC.

J is TRBJ2-2 and V is TRBV7-9, with 7 bases fitting TRBD1. The CDR3 has 19 amino acids. Unmatched junction bases numbered 16, after V lost 6 bases and J lost 0 bases. Germline V gives CDR1 SEHNR, CDR2 FQNEAQ (reference sequence). CDR3 amino acids: CASSSTVQGDVANTGELFF. The DNA of the CDR3 is TGTGCCAGCAGTTCAACCGTTCAGGGGGATGTGGCGAACACCGGGGAGCTGTTTTTT. The full variable domain, rest sourced from reference TRBV7-9 and TRBJ2-2, is DTGVSQNPRHKITKRGQNVTFRCDPISEHNRLYWYRQTLGQGPEFLTYFQNEAQLEKSRLLSDRFSAERPKGSFSTLEIQRTEQGDSAMYLCASSSTVQGDVANTGELFFGEGSRLTVL.

The chain joins TRBV6-5 to TRBJ1-5; TRBD1 matches at 8 bases. After removal of 4 bases from V and 5 bases from J, the junction contained 7 bases not matched to a gene. Per germline, CDR1 MNHEY and CDR2 SVGAGI. The CDR3 runs to 15 residues. CDR3 loop: CASSSQTDRDQPQHF. In DNA, the CDR3 is TGTGCCAGCAGTTCCCAGACGGACAGGGATCAGCCCCAGCATTTT.

In regard to this clone: The junction and the germline gene differ at one end; a read error may be behind it. The J gene is TRBJ2-1, the V gene TRBV29-1; D might be TRBD2 (6 bases). Germline assignment: CDR1 SQVTM and CDR2 ANQGSEA. The CDR3 runs to 14 residues. CDR3 nucleotides: TGCAGCGCCGCGGGGACTCTTAACTACGATGAGCAGTTCTTC. Its translation is CSAAGTLNYDEQFF.

The J gene is TRBJ2-7, the V gene TRBV24-1; D gene ambiguous. This CDR3 has 10 residues. Trimming shortened V by 7 bases and J by 4 bases, and 4 bases separated the two germline ends. In germline, CDR1 is KGHDR, CDR2 SFDVKD. The CDR3 spells CATRSYEQYF. The CDR3 bases are TGTGCCACCAGGAGTTACGAGCAGTACTTC.

The genes are TRBV28 and TRBJ2-3; 13 bases are shared with TRBD2. The CDR3 has 17 amino acids. The germline V gene encodes CDR1 MDHEN and CDR2 SYDVKM. Unmatched junction bases numbered 4, after V lost 2 bases and J lost 2 bases. Here the CDR3 reads CASSLGGTSGNTDTQYF. DNA for the CDR3: TGTGCCAGCAGTTTAGGCGGGACTAGCGGGAACACAGATACGCAGTATTTT.

This rearrangement joins TRBV2 to TRBJ1-6; tentatively, D is TRBD1 (6 bases). The CDR3 is 15 amino acids. Trimming left V 8 bases short and J 5 bases short, with 16 bases between. CDR1 is SNHLY and CDR2 is FYNNEI in the germline V gene. CDR3 in amino acids: CASGTTGTNNSPLHF. The CDR3 DNA reads as TGTGCCAGCGGCACGACCGGGACAAATAATTCACCCCTCCACTTT.

The chain uses TRBV7-9 and TRBJ1-6; D is undetermined. V lost 1 base to trimming and J lost 8 bases, with 9 bases between them. CDR1 is SEHNR and CDR2 is FQNEAQ in the germline V gene (reference sequence). The CDR3 runs 14 residues. CDR3: CASSLGEGYSPLHF. In nucleotides, the CDR3 is TGTGCCAGCAGCTTAGGAGAGGGTTATTCACCCCTCCACTTT.

This clone is a singleton in its sample. The gene calls are TRBV15 and TRBJ1-5; D is ambiguous. Germline CDR1 LNHNV, CDR2 YYDKDF (reference sequence). Trimming removed 1 base at V and 6 bases at J, with 22 bases between. The CDR3 runs to 18 residues. The CDR3 DNA reads as TGTGCCACCAGCAGAGCCTCGGCCGGACTAACAGCAAGTCAGCCCCAGCATTTT. Translating gives CATSRASAGLTASQPQHF.

This chain links TRBV7-8 with TRBJ1-2, with 8 bases that match TRBD1. CDR1 is SGHVS, CDR2 FQNEAQ, per germline. This CDR3 has 14 amino acids. V gave up 6 bases and J gave up 4 bases; unmatched junction bases: 7. The CDR3 nucleotides are TGTGCCAGCAGGCCATCGACAGGGGCCTATGGCTACACCTTC. This gives the protein CASRPSTGAYGYTF.

This sequence joins TRBV6-1 and TRBJ2-2; 11 bases agree with TRBD2. J was trimmed by 3 bases and V by 1 base; bases with no gene match: 1. CDR1 is MNHNS and CDR2 is SASEGT in the germline V gene. The CDR3 length is 16 residues. CDR3 DNA sequence: TGTGCCAGCAGTGAAGGTAGCGGGGGGGACACCGGGGAGCTGTTTTTT. This encodes CASSEGSGGDTGELFF.